Below are 19 T cell receptor beta chains sequenced from a single sample in a study of siplizumab effects on memory and regulatory T cells. TCRdb's copy holds only in-frame clones and misses some; the assay was immunoSEQ multiplex PCR. This table holds 70,000 to 95,000 clones, 93% found once. The sequenced sample was CD8+ T cells sorted from blood. All receptors come from a human donor in good health.

This chain links TRBV7-9 with TRBJ1-2; TRBD1 is a possible D gene (5 bases). Germline CDR1 reads SEHNR; CDR2 reads FQNEAQ (reference sequence). CDR3 size: 13 residues. Trimming took off 4 bases at V and 7 bases at J, with 13 bases between the two ends. CDR3 in amino acids: CASSSSPTVGYTF. The CDR3 DNA reads as TGTGCCAGCAGCTCCTCTCCGACAGTTGGCTACACCTTC.

This chain links TRBV7-9 with TRBJ1-1, with TRBD1 as a possible D gene (6 bases). Per the germline V gene, CDR1 is SEHNR and CDR2 is FQNEAQ (reference sequence). This CDR3 has 11 residues. The CDR3 region is CVGHKNTEAFF. CDR3 sequence (DNA): TGTGTGGGACATAAGAACACTGAAGCTTTCTTT.

The chain links TRBV6-6 to TRBJ2-7; D is possibly TRBD1 (6 bases). The V end lost 0 bases, the J end lost 1 base, and 13 bases lay between the germline ends. CDR3 length equals 16 residues. Germline CDR1 is MNHNY and CDR2 is SVGAGI (reference sequence). CDR3 DNA sequence: TGTGCCAGCAGTTACTCGGTGACAGGAGCATCCTACGAGCAGTACTTC. The encoded protein is CASSYSVTGASYEQYF.

This clone came up once. This chain links TRBV9 with TRBJ2-1; a weak D match, TRBD1 (5 bases). The CDR3 contains 13 residues. The germline V and J ends were trimmed by 4 bases and 4 bases, with 9 bases remaining between them. CDR1 and CDR2 from the germline V gene are SGDLS and YYNGEE. CDR3: CASSPQGYNEQFF. The CDR3 nucleotides read TGTGCCAGCAGCCCGCAGGGTTACAATGAGCAGTTCTTC.

The chain carries TRBV27 and TRBJ2-7, with a possible D match to TRBD1 (7 bases). The CDR3 spans 13 residues. The V end lost 8 bases, the J end lost 4 bases, and 15 bases lay between the germline ends. Germline values: CDR1 MNHEY, CDR2 SMNVEV (reference sequence). The CDR3 reads CASADREEYEQYF. DNA for the CDR3: TGTGCCAGCGCCGACAGGGAGGAATACGAGCAGTACTTC.

The chain carries TRBV9 and TRBJ2-2; D might be TRBD2 (6 bases). The CDR3 spans 15 residues. V was clipped by 1 base and J by 4 bases, with 11 bases between them. Germline lookup yields CDR1 SGDLS and CDR2 YYNGEE. The CDR3 loop is CASSVSGGATGELFF. CDR3 DNA: TGTGCCAGCAGCGTATCTGGAGGGGCCACCGGGGAGCTGTTTTTT.

V gene TRBV7-6 combines with J gene TRBJ2-7, with no clear D. V was pared by 1 base and J by 2 bases, with 9 bases between. This CDR3 has 14 amino acids. Germline V gene lookup returns CDR1 SGHVS and CDR2 FNYEAQ. Here the CDR3 reads CASSLGPETYEQYF. The CDR3 DNA reads TGTGCCAGCAGCTTAGGCCCGGAAACCTACGAGCAGTACTTC.

The rearrangement uses TRBV15 and TRBJ1-1; 11 positions match TRBD1. This CDR3 is built from 18 residues. Germline lookup yields CDR1 LNHNV and CDR2 YYDKDF (reference sequence). Trimming took 0 bases from V and 4 from J; bases not matched to a gene: 10. In nucleotides, the CDR3 is TGTGCCACCAGCAGAGATCATGGACAGGGGGCGCGGGGCACTGAAGCTTTCTTT. Its protein product is CATSRDHGQGARGTEAFF.

This clone was found once. The chain recombines TRBV4-1 with TRBJ2-7, with 7 bases fitting TRBD1. The CDR3 totals 14 residues. Germline V gene sequence: CDR1 MGHRA, CDR2 YSYEKL. The trim removed 4 bases at V and 3 bases at J, leaving 6 bases unmatched. CDR3 amino acids: CASSLRQGIYEQYF. CDR3 nucleotides: TGCGCCAGCAGCCTCCGACAGGGTATCTACGAGCAGTACTTC.

The CDR3 DNA reads TGTGCCAGCAGCTTCCCTCAGGGCCCGGAGGGGAATGAGCAGTTCTTC. It is translated as CASSFPQGPEGNEQFF. V gene TRBV7-2 combines with J gene TRBJ2-1; tentative D call: TRBD2 (6 bases). Germline values: CDR1 SGHTA, CDR2 FQGNSA. This CDR3 contains 16 residues. V lost 3 bases and J 7 bases, leaving 19 bases between the germline ends.

The chain recombines TRBV7-9 with TRBJ2-7; perhaps D is TRBD1 or TRBD2 (5 bases each). The CDR3 is 16 residues long. Germline V gene sequence: CDR1 SEHNR, CDR2 FQNEAQ (reference sequence). Trimming cost V 4 bases and J 5 bases, with 21 bases left between them. The CDR3 sequence is CASSSENGTGHHEQYF. The CDR3 DNA follows: TGTGCCAGCAGCTCGGAGAATGGGACGGGGCACCACGAGCAGTACTTC.

This clone was counted once. The J gene is TRBJ2-7, the V gene TRBV10-3; 8 bases are a match to TRBD1. The CDR3 has 15 residues. Germline V gene sequence: CDR1 ENHRY, CDR2 SYGVKD. J lost 2 bases, V lost 0 bases, and 3 bases had no gene match. This CDR3 is CAISESNRGTYEQYF. The CDR3 nucleotides read TGTGCCATCAGTGAGTCTAACAGGGGGACCTACGAGCAGTACTTC.

The chain uses TRBV9 and TRBJ1-5; D perhaps matches TRBD1 (5 bases). The V and J ends lost 0 bases and 5 bases respectively, with 15 bases between them. This CDR3 is 16 amino acids long. Germline assignment: CDR1 SGDLS and CDR2 YYNGEE. CDR3 sequence reads: CASSVVWGCEDQPQHF. DNA for the CDR3: TGTGCCAGCAGCGTAGTTTGGGGGTGCGAGGATCAGCCCCAGCATTTT.

This chain uses TRBV13 with TRBJ2-7, with unresolved D. The ends were cut back, 3 bases at V and 5 bases at J, with 14 bases in the middle. This CDR3 spans 14 amino acids. Per the germline V gene, CDR1 is PRHDT and CDR2 is FYEKMQ (reference sequence). In DNA form, the CDR3 reads TGTGCCAGCAGCTTCAACATCCGCCGGGACGAGCAGTACTTC. Protein sequence: CASSFNIRRDEQYF.

The chain uses TRBV12-5 and TRBJ2-3; D tentatively fits TRBD1 or TRBD2 (5 bases each). From germline, CDR1 is LGHNT and CDR2 FRNRAP. The CDR3 totals 17 residues. V dropped 3 bases and J dropped 2 bases, with 18 bases sitting between them. CDR3 in amino acids: CASGFVNPGRHTDTQYF. CDR3 DNA: TGTGCTAGTGGTTTCGTTAATCCGGGACGGCACACAGATACGCAGTATTTT.

Concerning this clone itself: Other DNA sequences in the sample encode the same CDR3. The chain joins TRBV27 to TRBJ2-1, with 9 bases identical to TRBD2. Germline V gene data show CDR1 as MNHEY and CDR2 as SMNVEV (reference sequence). This CDR3 has 15 residues. Unmatched junction bases numbered 4, after V lost 3 bases and J lost 4 bases. This chain's CDR3 is CASSFSGSSYNEQFF. Here the CDR3 DNA reads TGTGCCAGCAGTTTTAGCGGGAGCTCTTACAATGAGCAGTTCTTC.

The chain employs TRBV7-2 and TRBJ2-3, with TRBD2 matching 7 bases. Trimming removed 9 bases from V and 5 bases from J; junction bases left unmatched: 14. The CDR3 loop spans 15 amino acids. The germline V gene has CDR1 SGHTA and CDR2 FQGNSA. CDR3 region: CASGEAGVRGDTQYF. In DNA form, the CDR3 reads TGTGCCAGTGGGGAGGCGGGAGTAAGGGGAGATACGCAGTATTTT.

The gene calls are TRBV4-1 and TRBJ1-2; no clear D gene. The CDR3 runs 15 residues. Trimming took off 0 bases at V and 4 bases at J, with 12 bases between the two ends. The V gene's germline CDR1 is MGHRA and CDR2 YSYEKL. As DNA, the CDR3 is TGCGCCAGCAGCCAAGAACCGGACGGATCCTATGGCTACACCTTC. It encodes CASSQEPDGSYGYTF.

The chain links TRBV29-1 to TRBJ1-2; 7 nucleotides agree with TRBD1. The CDR3 spans 16 residues. V was clipped by 0 bases and J by 4 bases; unmatched bases: 11. Germline CDR1 SQVTM, CDR2 ANQGSEA. The CDR3 nucleotides are TGCAGCGTTGAAGAGGCAGGGGGTCGCACGACCTATGGCTACACCTTC. The encoded protein is CSVEEAGGRTTYGYTF.